This T cell receptor (beta chain) appears in the sequencing data of a study of T cells in Graves' hyperthyroidism and ophthalmopathy. Overall study findings and caveats: A model built on 13 V-J features separated ophthalmopathy from stable hyperthyroidism.

Lactation, pregnancy, other autoimmune disease or uncontrolled infection led to exclusion of patients. Every diagnosis used clinical symptoms, serum thyroxine and TRAb, thyroid ultrasound and orbital computed tomography. The trim removed 2 bases at V and 3 bases at J, leaving 4 bases unmatched. CDR3 length: 15 residues. Germline lookup yields CDR1 SGHVS and CDR2 FQNEAQ. Researchers amplified the TCR beta CDR3 regions from RNA transcripts. During a first-round RT-PCR of the TCR CDR3, the HTBI primer set was used. TCRdb itself ran the multiplex PCR reads through MiXCR, one entry per CDR3 protein. The repertoire holds 640,000 or so distinct CDR3 sequences, with about 15% as singletons. This clonotype was found many times. Its specificity is unknown.

Sequencing input: blood. This TCR was recovered from a woman in her 40s with Graves' ophthalmopathy. This rearrangement joins TRBV7-8 to TRBJ1-2, with TRBD1 matching over 9 bases. The CDR3 loop is CASSLRTGDHYGYTF. The CDR3 region has the DNA TGTGCCAGCAGCTTACGGACAGGGGACCACTATGGCTACACCTTC.